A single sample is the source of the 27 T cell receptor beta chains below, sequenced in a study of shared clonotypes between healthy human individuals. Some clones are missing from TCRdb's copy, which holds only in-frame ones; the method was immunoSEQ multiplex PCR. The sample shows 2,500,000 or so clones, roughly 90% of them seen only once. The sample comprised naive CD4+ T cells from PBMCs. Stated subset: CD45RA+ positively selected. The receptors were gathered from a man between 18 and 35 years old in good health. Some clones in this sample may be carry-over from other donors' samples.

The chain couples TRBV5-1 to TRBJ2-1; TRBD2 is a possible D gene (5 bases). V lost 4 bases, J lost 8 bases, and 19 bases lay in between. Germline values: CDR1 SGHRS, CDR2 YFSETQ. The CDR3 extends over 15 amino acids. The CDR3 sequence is CASSRPRGSEYEQFF. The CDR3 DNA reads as TGCGCCAGCAGCCGACCCCGGGGTAGCGAATATGAGCAGTTCTTC.

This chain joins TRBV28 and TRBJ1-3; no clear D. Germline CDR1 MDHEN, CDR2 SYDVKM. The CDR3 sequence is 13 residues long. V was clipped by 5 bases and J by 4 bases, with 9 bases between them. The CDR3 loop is CASSPSGGNTIYF. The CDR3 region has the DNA TGTGCCAGCAGTCCCTCCGGGGGAAACACCATATATTTT. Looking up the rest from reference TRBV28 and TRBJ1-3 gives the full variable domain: DVKVTQSSRYLVKRTGEKVFLECVQDMDHENMFWYRQDPGLGLRLIYFSYDVKMKEKGDIPEGYSVSREKKERFSLILESASTNQTSMYLCASSPSGGNTIYFGEGSWLTVV.

CDR3: CASSPAGRRKEQYF. CDR3 coding DNA: TGTGCCAGCAGCCCGGCGGGGAGACGTAAAGAGCAGTACTTC. V and J are TRBV28 and TRBJ2-7, with D perhaps matching TRBD2 (6 bases). CDR3 length equals 14 residues. The germline V and J ends were trimmed by 6 bases and 7 bases, with 19 bases remaining between them. Per germline, CDR1 MDHEN and CDR2 SYDVKM. Full variable domain (outside the CDR3, taken from reference TRBV28 and TRBJ2-7): DVKVTQSSRYLVKRTGEKVFLECVQDMDHENMFWYRQDPGLGLRLIYFSYDVKMKEKGDIPEGYSVSREKKERFSLILESASTNQTSMYLCASSPAGRRKEQYFGPGTRLTVT.

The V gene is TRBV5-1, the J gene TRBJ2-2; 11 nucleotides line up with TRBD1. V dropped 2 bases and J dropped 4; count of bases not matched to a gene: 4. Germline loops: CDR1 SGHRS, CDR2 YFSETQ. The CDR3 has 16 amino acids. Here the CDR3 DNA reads TGCGCCAGCAGCTTTGGACAGGGGGCTGGCACCGGGGAGCTGTTTTTT. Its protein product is CASSFGQGAGTGELFF.

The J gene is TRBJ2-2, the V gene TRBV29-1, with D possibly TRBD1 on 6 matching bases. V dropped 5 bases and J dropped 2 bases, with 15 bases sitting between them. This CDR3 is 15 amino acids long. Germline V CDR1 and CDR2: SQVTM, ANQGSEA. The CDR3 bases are TGCAGCGTTAAATCAGGGGCTACTAACACCGGGGAGCTGTTTTTT. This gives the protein CSVKSGATNTGELFF.

The CDR3 is CASSQEALNNYGYTF. The CDR3 DNA is TGCGCCAGCAGCCAAGAGGCGTTAAATAACTATGGCTACACCTTC. This chain joins TRBV4-1 and TRBJ1-2; D gene ambiguous. Trimming stripped 0 bases from V and 1 base from J, with 9 bases between. The CDR3 has 15 residues. From germline, CDR1 is MGHRA and CDR2 YSYEKL.

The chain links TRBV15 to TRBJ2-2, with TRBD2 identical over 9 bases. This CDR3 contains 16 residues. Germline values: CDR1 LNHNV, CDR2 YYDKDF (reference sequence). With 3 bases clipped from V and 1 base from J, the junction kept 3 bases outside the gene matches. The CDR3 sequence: CATSRPLAGNTGELFF. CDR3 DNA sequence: TGTGCCACCAGCAGGCCACTAGCGGGGAACACCGGGGAGCTGTTTTTT.

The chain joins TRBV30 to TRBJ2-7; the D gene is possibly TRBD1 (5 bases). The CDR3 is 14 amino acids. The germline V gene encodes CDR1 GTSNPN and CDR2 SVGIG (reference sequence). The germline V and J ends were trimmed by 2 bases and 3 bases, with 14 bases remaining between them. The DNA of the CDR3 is TGTGCCTGGAGTTACTTAGCCCAGGGCTACGAGCAGTACTTC. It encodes CAWSYLAQGYEQYF.

CDR3 amino acids: CASSLGTGGFFSNQPQHF. CDR3 sequence (DNA): TGTGCCAGCAGCTTGGGGACAGGGGGATTTTTTAGCAATCAGCCCCAGCATTTT. The rearrangement links TRBV7-9 to TRBJ1-5, with TRBD1 identical over 11 bases. The V and J ends lost 3 bases and 0 bases, in that order; junction bases with no gene match: 7. The CDR3 sequence is 18 residues long. Germline V gene lookup returns CDR1 SEHNR and CDR2 FQNEAQ (reference sequence).

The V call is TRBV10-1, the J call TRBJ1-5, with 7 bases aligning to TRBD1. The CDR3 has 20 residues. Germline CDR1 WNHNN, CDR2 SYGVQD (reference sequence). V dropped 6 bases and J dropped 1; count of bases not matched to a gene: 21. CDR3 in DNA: TGCGCCAGCAGCTCCGAGCGGACAGGCCCCCCATCAGGAAGCAATCAGCCCCAGCATTTT. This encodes CASSSERTGPPSGSNQPQHF.

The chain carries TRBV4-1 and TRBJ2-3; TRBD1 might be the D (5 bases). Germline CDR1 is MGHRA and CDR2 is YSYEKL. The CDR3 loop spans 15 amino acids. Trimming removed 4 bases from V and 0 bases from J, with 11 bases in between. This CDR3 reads CASSPKGPSTDTQYF. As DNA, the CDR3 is TGCGCCAGCAGCCCCAAGGGGCCTAGCACAGATACGCAGTATTTT.

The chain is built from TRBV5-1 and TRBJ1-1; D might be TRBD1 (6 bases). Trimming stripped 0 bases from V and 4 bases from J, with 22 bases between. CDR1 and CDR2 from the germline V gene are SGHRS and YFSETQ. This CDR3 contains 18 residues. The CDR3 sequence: CASSLAARPGQWSTEAFF. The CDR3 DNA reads TGCGCCAGCAGCTTGGCAGCAAGACCCGGACAGTGGAGCACTGAAGCTTTCTTT.

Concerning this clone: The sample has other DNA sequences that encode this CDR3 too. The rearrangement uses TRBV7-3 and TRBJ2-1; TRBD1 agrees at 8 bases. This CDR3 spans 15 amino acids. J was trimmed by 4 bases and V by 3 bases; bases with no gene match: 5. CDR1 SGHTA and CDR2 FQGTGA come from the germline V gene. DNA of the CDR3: TGTGCCAGCAGCTTGGACAGGGCGGGGTACAATGAGCAGTTCTTC. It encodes CASSLDRAGYNEQFF.

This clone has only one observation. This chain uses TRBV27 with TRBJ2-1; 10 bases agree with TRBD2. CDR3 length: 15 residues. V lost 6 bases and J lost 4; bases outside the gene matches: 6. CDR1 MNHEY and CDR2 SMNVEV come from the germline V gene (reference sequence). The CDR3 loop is CASRKGLADYNEQFF. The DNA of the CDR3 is TGTGCCAGCAGGAAAGGACTAGCGGATTACAATGAGCAGTTCTTC.

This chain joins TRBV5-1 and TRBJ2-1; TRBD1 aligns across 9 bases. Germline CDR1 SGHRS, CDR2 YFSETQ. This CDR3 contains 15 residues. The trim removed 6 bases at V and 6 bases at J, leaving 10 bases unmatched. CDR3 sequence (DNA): TGCGCCAGCACCCCGGGACAGGGTAACCCCAATGAGCAGTTCTTC. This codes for CASTPGQGNPNEQFF.

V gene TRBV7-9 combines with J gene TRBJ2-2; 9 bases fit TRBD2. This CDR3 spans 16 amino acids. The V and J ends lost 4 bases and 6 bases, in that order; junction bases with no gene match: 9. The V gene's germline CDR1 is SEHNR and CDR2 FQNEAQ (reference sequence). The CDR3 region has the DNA TGTGCCAGCAGCTCAGGACTAGCGCCCATCCCCGGGGAGCTGTTTTTT. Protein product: CASSSGLAPIPGELFF.

This CDR3 reads CASSYSGAFNNEQFF. In DNA, the CDR3 is TGTGCCAGCAGTTACTCGGGGGCTTTCAACAATGAGCAGTTCTTC. The chain couples TRBV6-5 to TRBJ2-1; a possible D gene is TRBD1 (6 bases). Germline V gene lookup returns CDR1 MNHEY and CDR2 SVGAGI. This CDR3 comprises 15 residues. Trimming pared 0 bases from V and 5 bases from J, leaving 11 bases between.

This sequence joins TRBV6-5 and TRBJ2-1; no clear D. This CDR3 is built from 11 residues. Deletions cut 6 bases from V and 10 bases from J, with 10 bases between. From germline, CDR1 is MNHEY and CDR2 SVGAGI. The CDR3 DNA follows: TGTGCCAGCAGCACCAGGCTCGAGCAGTTCTTC. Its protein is CASSTRLEQFF.

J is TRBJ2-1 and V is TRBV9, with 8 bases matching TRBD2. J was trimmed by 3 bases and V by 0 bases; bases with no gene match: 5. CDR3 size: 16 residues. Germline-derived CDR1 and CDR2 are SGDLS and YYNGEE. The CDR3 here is CASSVVGRGGYNEQFF. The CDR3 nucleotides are TGTGCCAGCAGCGTAGTCGGGAGGGGAGGCTACAATGAGCAGTTCTTC. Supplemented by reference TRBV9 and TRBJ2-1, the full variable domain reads DSGVTQTPKHLITATGQRVTLRCSPRSGDLSVYWYQQSLDQGLQFLIQYYNGEERAKGNILERFSAQQFPDLHSELNLSSLELGDSALYFCASSVVGRGGYNEQFFGPGTRLTVL.

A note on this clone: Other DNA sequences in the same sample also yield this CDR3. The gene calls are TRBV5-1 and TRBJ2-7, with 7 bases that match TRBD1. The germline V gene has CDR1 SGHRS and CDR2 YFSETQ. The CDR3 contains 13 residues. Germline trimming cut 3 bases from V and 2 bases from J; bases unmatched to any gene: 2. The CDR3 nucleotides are TGCGCCAGCAGCTCCGACAGGGCCTACGAGCAGTACTTC. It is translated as CASSSDRAYEQYF. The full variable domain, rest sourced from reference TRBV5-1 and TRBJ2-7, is KAGVTQTPRYLIKTRGQQVTLSCSPISGHRSVSWYQQTPGQGLQFLFEYFSETQRNKGNFPGRFSGRQFSNSRSEMNVSTLELGDSALYLCASSSDRAYEQYFGPGTRLTVT.

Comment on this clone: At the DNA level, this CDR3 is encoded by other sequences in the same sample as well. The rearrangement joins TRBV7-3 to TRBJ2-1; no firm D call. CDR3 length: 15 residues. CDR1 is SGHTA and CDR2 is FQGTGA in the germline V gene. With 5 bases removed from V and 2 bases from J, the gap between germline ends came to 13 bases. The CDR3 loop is CASSPGPVAYNEQFF. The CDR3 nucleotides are TGTGCCAGCAGCCCCGGCCCAGTCGCCTACAATGAGCAGTTCTTC.

CDR3 in DNA: TGCGCCAGCAGCTTGGTGGTCAGGGACGTTGGAGAGACCCAGTACTTC. Its translation is CASSLVVRDVGETQYF. The chain combines TRBV5-1 with TRBJ2-5, with D possibly being TRBD1 or TRBD2 (5 bases each). There are 16 residues in the CDR3. With 0 bases removed from V and 4 bases from J, the gap between germline ends came to 16 bases. The germline V gene encodes CDR1 SGHRS and CDR2 YFSETQ.

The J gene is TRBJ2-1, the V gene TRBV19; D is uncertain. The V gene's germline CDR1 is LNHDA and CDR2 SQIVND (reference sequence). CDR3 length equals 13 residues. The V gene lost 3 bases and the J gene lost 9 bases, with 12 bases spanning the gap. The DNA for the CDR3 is TGTGCCAGTAGTATTAGAACTCATCTTGAGCAGTTCTTC. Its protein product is CASSIRTHLEQFF.

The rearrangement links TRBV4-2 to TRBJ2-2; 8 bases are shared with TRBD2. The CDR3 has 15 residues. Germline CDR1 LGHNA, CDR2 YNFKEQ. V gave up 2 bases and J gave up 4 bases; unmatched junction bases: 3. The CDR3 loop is CASSQSGSATGELFF. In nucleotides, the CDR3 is TGTGCCAGCAGCCAAAGCGGGAGCGCCACCGGGGAGCTGTTTTTT.

This CDR3 is CSVVTSIYEQYF. The CDR3 DNA follows: TGCAGCGTTGTAACTAGCATCTACGAGCAGTACTTC. This chain connects TRBV29-1 to TRBJ2-7; D is perhaps TRBD2 (6 bases). V was cut by 4 bases and J by 3 bases, with 10 bases left in between. Germline V lookup: CDR1 SQVTM, CDR2 ANQGSEA. The CDR3 is 12 amino acids.

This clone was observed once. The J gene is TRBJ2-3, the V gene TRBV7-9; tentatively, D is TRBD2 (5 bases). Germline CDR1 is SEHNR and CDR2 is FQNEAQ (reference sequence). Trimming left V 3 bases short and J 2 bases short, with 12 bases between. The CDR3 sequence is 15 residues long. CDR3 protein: CASSFERPLTDTQYF. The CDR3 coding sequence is TGTGCCAGCAGCTTCGAGCGGCCTCTCACAGATACGCAGTATTTT.

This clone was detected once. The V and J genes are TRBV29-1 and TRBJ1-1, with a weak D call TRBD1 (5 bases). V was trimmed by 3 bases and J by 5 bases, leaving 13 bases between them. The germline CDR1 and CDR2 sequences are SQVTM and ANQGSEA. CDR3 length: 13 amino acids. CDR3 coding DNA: TGCAGCGTTGATCTCCAGGGCGGGACTGAAGCTTTCTTT. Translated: CSVDLQGGTEAFF.